This TCR beta chain was sequenced in a study of tumor-infiltrating lymphocytes in localized non-small cell lung cancer. Libraries were prepared by immunoSEQ multiplex PCR; TCRdb keeps only in-frame clonotypes and omits some of them. Among approximately 8,100 clones, about two thirds were seen once, and the ten largest hold roughly 8.8%. This clone has more than one count but fewer than ten. This clonotype was sampled from a human donor with non-small cell lung cancer. The sample was uninvolved lung tissue not adjacent to the tumor.

CDR3 protein: CATQTQYF. CDR3 nucleotide sequence: TGTGCCACACAGACCCAGTACTTC. The chain is built from TRBV6-1 and TRBJ2-5, with D uncertain. The CDR3 extends over 8 amino acids. Germline V gives CDR1 MNHNS, CDR2 SASEGT. The V end lost 10 bases, the J end lost 6 bases, and 3 bases lay between the germline ends.